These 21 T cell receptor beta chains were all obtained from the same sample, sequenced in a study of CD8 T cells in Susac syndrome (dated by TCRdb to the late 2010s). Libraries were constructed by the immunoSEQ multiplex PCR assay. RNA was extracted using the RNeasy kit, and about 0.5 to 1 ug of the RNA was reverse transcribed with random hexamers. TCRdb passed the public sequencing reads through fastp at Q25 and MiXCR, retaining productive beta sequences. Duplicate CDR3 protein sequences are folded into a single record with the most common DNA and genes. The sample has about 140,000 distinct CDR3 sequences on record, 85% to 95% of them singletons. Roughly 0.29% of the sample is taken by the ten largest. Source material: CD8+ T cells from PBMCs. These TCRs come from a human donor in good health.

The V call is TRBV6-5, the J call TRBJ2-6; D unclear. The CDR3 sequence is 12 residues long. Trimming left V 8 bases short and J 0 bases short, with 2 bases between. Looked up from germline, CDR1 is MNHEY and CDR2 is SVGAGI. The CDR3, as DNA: TGTGCCAGCCTCTCTGGGGCCAACGTCCTGACTTTC. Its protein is CASLSGANVLTF.

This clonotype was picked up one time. CDR3 DNA: TGTGCCAGCAGCTGGACCGGGACAGGGGGAGAGACCCAGTACTTC. Protein product: CASSWTGTGGETQYF. The chain has TRBV7-9 and TRBJ2-5; 11 nucleotides agree with TRBD1. This CDR3 is built from 15 residues. Germline V gives CDR1 SEHNR, CDR2 FQNEAQ (reference sequence). V lost 4 bases to trimming and J lost 4 bases; unmatched junction nucleotides: 5.

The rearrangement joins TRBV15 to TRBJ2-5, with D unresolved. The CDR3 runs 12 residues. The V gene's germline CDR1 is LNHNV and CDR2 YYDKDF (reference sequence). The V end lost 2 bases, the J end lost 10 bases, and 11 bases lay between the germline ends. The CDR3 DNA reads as TGTGCCACCAGCAGATCCCCGGGCGACCAGTACTTC. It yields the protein CATSRSPGDQYF.

The CDR3: CASSSTGETQYF. DNA of the CDR3: TGTGCCAGCAGCTCGACCGGGGAGACCCAGTACTTC. J is TRBJ2-5 and V is TRBV6-5; no clear D. CDR3 size: 12 residues. Germline V gives CDR1 MNHEY, CDR2 SVGAGI. Trimming took 6 bases from V and 5 from J, leaving 10 bases between them.

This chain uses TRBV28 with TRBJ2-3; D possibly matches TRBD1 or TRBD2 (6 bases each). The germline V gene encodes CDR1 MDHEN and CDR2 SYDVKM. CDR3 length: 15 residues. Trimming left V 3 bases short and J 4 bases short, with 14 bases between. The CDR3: CASSFGGHGPDTQYF. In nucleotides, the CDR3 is TGTGCCAGCAGTTTCGGGGGCCATGGGCCAGATACGCAGTATTTT.

DNA for the CDR3: TGCAGCGTTACTGACACCTCCAAGCAGTTCTTC. Amino acid sequence: CSVTDTSKQFF. This chain connects TRBV29-1 to TRBJ2-1, with D hard to call. CDR1 and CDR2 from the germline V gene are SQVTM and ANQGSEA. CDR3 length equals 11 residues. Deletions cut 5 bases from V and 11 bases from J, with 13 bases between.

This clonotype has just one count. The CDR3 protein is CSARSLREWSGELFF. CDR3 DNA: TGCAGTGCTAGATCCCTGCGGGAGTGGTCCGGGGAGCTGTTTTTT. The V gene is TRBV20-1, the J gene TRBJ2-2; 7 nucleotides line up with TRBD2. Germline loops: CDR1 DFQATT, CDR2 SNEGSKA (reference sequence). Germline trimming cut 2 bases from V and 6 bases from J; bases unmatched to any gene: 9. The CDR3 totals 15 residues.

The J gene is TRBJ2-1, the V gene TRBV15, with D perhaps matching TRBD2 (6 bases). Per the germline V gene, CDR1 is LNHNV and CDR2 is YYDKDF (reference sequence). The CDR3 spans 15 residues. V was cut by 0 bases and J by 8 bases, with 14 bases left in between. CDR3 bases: TGTGCCACCAGCAGAGATGGACGGGAGCTCGATGAGCAGTTCTTC. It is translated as CATSRDGRELDEQFF.

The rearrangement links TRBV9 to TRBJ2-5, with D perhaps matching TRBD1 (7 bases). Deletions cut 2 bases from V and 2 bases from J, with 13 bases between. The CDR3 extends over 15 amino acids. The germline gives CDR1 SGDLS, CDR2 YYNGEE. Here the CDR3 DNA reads TGTGCCAGCAGCGTGGGGGGACAGCATCAAGAGACCCAGTACTTC. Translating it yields CASSVGGQHQETQYF.

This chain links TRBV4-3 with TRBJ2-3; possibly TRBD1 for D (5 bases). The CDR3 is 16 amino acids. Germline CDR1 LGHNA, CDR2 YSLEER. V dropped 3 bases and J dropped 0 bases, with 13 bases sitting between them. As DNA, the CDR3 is TGCGCCAGCAGCCACGCCGACAGTTCTAGCACAGATACGCAGTATTTT. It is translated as CASSHADSSSTDTQYF.

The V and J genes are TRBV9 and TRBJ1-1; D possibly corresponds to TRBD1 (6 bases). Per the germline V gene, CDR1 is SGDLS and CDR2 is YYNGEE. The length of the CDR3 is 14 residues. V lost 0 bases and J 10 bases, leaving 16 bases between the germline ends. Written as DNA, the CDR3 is TGTGCCAGCAGCGTAGGACAGGCTACAGAGGGAGCTTTCTTT. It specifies CASSVGQATEGAFF.

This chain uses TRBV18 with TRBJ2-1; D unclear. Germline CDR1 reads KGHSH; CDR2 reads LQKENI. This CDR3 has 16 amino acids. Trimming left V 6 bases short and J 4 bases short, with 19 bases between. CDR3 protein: CASSSYTFPPYNEQFF. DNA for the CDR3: TGTGCCAGCTCTTCATATACTTTCCCCCCGTACAATGAGCAGTTCTTC.

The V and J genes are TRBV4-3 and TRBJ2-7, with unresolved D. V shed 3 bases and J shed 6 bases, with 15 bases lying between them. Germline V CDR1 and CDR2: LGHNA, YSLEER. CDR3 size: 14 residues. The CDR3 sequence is CASSQYLGTGEQYF. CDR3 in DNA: TGCGCCAGCAGCCAGTACCTTGGTACCGGCGAGCAGTACTTC.

DNA for the CDR3: TGTGCCAGCACCCTTACAGATTGGCCTGAAGCTTTCTTT. Residues: CASTLTDWPEAFF. This chain joins TRBV12-3 or TRBV12-4 and TRBJ1-1; D remains unclear. The length of the CDR3 is 13 residues. The V end was cut by 7 bases, the J end by 6 bases, with 15 bases between.

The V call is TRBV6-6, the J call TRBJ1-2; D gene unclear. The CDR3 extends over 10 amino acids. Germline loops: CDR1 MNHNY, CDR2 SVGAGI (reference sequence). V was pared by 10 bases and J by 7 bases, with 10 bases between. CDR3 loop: CATQRSGYTF. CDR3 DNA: TGTGCCACCCAGAGAAGTGGCTACACCTTC.

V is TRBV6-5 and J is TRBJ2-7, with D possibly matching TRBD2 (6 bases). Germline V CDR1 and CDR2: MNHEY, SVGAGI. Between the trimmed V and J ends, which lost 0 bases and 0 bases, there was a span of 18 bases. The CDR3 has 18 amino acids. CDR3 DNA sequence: TGTGCCAGCAGTTACTCGAGGGGAGGCCGGTACGACTCCTACGAGCAGTACTTC. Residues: CASSYSRGGRYDSYEQYF.

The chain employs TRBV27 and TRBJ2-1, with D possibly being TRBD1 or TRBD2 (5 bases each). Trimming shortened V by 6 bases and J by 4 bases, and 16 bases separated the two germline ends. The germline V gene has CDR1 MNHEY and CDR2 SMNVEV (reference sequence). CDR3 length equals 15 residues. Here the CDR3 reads CASSARRDPYNEQFF. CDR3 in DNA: TGTGCCAGCAGCGCCCGCCGGGACCCTTACAATGAGCAGTTCTTC.

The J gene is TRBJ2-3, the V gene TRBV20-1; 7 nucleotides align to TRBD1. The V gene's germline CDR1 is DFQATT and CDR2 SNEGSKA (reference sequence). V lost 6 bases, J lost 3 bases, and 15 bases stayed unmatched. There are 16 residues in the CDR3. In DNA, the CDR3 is TGCAGTGCAAGCCTCCAATCGACAGGGCTTACAGATACGCAGTATTTT. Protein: CSASLQSTGLTDTQYF.

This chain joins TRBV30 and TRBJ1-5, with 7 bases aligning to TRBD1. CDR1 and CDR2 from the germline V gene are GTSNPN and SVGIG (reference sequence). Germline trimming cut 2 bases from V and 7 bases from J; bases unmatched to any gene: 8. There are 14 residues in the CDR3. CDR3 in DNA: TGTGCCTGGAGTTTCAGGGGGGGGAACCAGCCCCAGCATTTT. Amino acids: CAWSFRGGNQPQHF.

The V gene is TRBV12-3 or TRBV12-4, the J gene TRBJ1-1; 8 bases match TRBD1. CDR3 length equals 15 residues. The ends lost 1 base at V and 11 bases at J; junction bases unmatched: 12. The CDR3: CASSLVPGGALGAFF. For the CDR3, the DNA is TGTGCCAGCAGTTTAGTTCCAGGGGGCGCTTTGGGCGCTTTCTTT.

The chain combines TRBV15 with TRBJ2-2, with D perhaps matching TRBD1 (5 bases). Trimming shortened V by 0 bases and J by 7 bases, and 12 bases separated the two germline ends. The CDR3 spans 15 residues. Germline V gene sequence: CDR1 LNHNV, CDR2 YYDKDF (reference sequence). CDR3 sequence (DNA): TGTGCCACCAGCAGAGATCTAGTAGGGGTCGGGGAGCTGTTTTTT. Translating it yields CATSRDLVGVGELFF.